What follows are 9 T cell receptor beta chains derived from one specimen sequenced in a study of blood T cells in healthy people across ages. A second PCR of about 7 to 12 cycles used a sample-barcoded 5' primer and a J-beta primer mix. TCRdb re-called the 5' RACE reads with MiXCR, one entry per CDR3 protein. The sample has almost 800,000 distinct CDR3 sequences, 58% seen once. Sequencing was done on a sample of blood. The origin of the receptors is a man aged 25-45 years in good health.

This chain uses TRBV7-2 with TRBJ2-5, with a tentative D call TRBD2 (5 bases). The CDR3 consists of 14 residues. Germline values: CDR1 SGHTA, CDR2 FQGNSA. Trimming took off 6 bases at V and 3 bases at J, with 14 bases between the two ends. CDR3 in DNA: TGTGCCAGCAGGCGTACTAGGGCGGAAGAGACCCAGTACTTC. Protein product: CASRRTRAEETQYF.

V is TRBV3-1 and J is TRBJ2-2; D not resolved. CDR3 size: 12 residues. Germline V gene sequence: CDR1 LGHDT, CDR2 YNNKEL (reference sequence). Deletions cut 2 bases from V and 5 bases from J, with 3 bases between. This chain's CDR3 is CASSQITGELFF. The CDR3 bases are TGTGCCAGCAGCCAAATTACCGGGGAGCTGTTTTTT.

The chain links TRBV3-1 to TRBJ2-6; D gene unclear. CDR1 and CDR2 (germline): LGHDT, YNNKEL (reference sequence). The CDR3 runs 18 residues. V was clipped by 1 base and J by 4 bases, with 17 bases between them. The CDR3 nucleotides are TGTGCCAGCAGCCAAGTTATTCGCATCTCCGCCGGGGCCAACGTCCTGACTTTC. Its translation: CASSQVIRISAGANVLTF.

This CDR3 is CASSAQPPQFF. CDR3 DNA: TGTGCCAGCAGCGCACAACCCCCGCAGTTCTTC. This chain uses TRBV7-9 with TRBJ2-1; D remains ambiguous. Per germline, CDR1 SEHNR and CDR2 FQNEAQ (reference sequence). V gave up 5 bases and J gave up 12 bases, with 11 bases separating them. The CDR3 sequence is 11 residues long.

The rearrangement uses TRBV7-6 and TRBJ1-2; a possible D gene is TRBD1 (5 bases). CDR3 length equals 16 residues. The V end was cut by 5 bases, the J end by 0 bases, with 16 bases between. CDR1 and CDR2 (germline): SGHVS, FNYEAQ. As DNA, the CDR3 is TGTGCCAGCAGCCCCGGGACGGCCACCTCTAACTATGGCTACACCTTC. Translation: CASSPGTATSNYGYTF.

Worth noting for this clonotype: A much larger clone is a single base away; this may be a read error. The genes are TRBV6-5 and TRBJ2-5; 9 nucleotides agree with TRBD1. The tail of the sequence fits TRBJ2-7 better, so the J call may be wrong. The germline CDR1 and CDR2 sequences are MNHEY and SVGAGI. The CDR3 runs 13 residues. The CDR3 region is CAAAGQGPNEQYF. The CDR3, as DNA: TGTGCCGCCGCGGGACAGGGTCCCAACGAGCAGTACTTC.

The chain links TRBV7-2 to TRBJ2-1; 10 nucleotides align to TRBD2. The CDR3 has 17 residues. J lost 4 bases, V lost 5 bases, and 11 bases had no gene match. Germline CDR1 SGHTA, CDR2 FQGNSA. Here the CDR3 reads CASSPRGVAGGYNEQFF. CDR3 DNA: TGTGCCAGCAGCCCCCGGGGCGTAGCGGGGGGTTACAATGAGCAGTTCTTC.

The V call is TRBV6-1, the J call TRBJ2-1; TRBD2 aligns across 12 bases. The CDR3 sequence is 17 residues long. The junction had 6 bases not matched to a gene; V was cut back by 2 bases and J by 4 bases. CDR1 and CDR2 from the germline V gene are MNHNS and SASEGT. CDR3 sequence (DNA): TGTGCCAGCAGTGAAACCCGGACTAGCGGGACATACAATGAGCAGTTCTTC. Translated: CASSETRTSGTYNEQFF.

The chain is built from TRBV6-2 or TRBV6-3 and TRBJ2-5, with 16 bases that match TRBD2. Trimming cost V 9 bases and J 11 bases; bases outside gene matches: 15. The CDR3 contains 16 residues. The germline V gene encodes CDR1 MNHEY and CDR2 SVGEGT. As DNA, the CDR3 is TGTGCCAGTCTAGACACCGGGACTAGCGGGAGGGATGAGCAGTACTTC. This sequence encodes CASLDTGTSGRDEQYF.